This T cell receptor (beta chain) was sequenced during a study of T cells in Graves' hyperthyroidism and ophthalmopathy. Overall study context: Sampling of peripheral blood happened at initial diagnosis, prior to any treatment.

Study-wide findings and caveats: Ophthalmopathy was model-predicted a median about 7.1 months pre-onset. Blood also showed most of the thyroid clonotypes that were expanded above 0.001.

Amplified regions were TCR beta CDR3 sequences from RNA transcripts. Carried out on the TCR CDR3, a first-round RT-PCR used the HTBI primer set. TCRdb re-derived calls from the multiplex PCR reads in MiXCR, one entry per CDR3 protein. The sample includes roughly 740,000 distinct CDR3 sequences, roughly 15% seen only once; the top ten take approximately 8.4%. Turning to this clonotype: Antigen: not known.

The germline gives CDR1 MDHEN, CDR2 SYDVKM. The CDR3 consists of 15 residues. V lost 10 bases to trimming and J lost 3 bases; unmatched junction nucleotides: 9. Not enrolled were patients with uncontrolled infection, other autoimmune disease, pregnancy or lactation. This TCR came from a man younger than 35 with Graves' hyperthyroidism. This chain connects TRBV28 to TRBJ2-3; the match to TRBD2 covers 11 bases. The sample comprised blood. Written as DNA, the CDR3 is TGTGCCACCCAATCTCTAGCGGGAGGAACAGATACGCAGTATTTT. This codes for CATQSLAGGTDTQYF. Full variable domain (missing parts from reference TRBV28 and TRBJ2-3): DVKVTQSSRYLVKRTGEKVFLECVQDMDHENMFWYRQDPGLGLRLIYFSYDVKMKEKGDIPEGYSVSREKKERFSLILESASTNQTSMYLCATQSLAGGTDTQYFGPGTRLTVL.